This is a list of T cell receptor beta chains from one sample in a study of blood T cell repertoires in COVID-19. Measured with immunoSEQ multiplex PCR; TCRdb has only the in-frame clones, and not every one. The sample lists about 250,000 clones, around 85% occurring once. Sequencing input: peripheral blood. The receptors were gathered from a woman aged 55-70 years with active or convalescent COVID-19. CDR3s include the opening cysteine and the closing phenylalanine or tryptophan.

j_call | v_call | cdr3_aa
TRBJ1-1 | TRBV7-2 | CASSLDIGRTEAFF
TRBJ2-2 | TRBV15 | CATSRGRANTGELFF
TRBJ1-6 | TRBV11-2 | CASSPHPLTDSPLHF
TRBJ2-3 | TRBV7-3 | CASSSTGGPGTDTQYF
TRBJ2-5 | TRBV2 | CASSVEGGSGETQYF
TRBJ2-7 | TRBV2 | CASSEASGRLAYEQYF
TRBJ2-1 | TRBV6-5 | CASRTWDSYNEQFF
TRBJ2-1 | TRBV11-2 | CASSLERGSYNEQFF
TRBJ2-3 | TRBV13 | CASSTKGGQGAPDTQYF
TRBJ1-1 | TRBV19 | CASSIQKNTEAFF
TRBJ2-5 | TRBV10-1 | CASSETGGAETQYF
TRBJ1-5 | TRBV6-1 | CASSESYNQPQHF
TRBJ1-6 | TRBV3-1/TRBV3-2 | CASSQTGNNSPLHF
TRBJ2-7 | TRBV30 | CAWRTSGNYEQYF
TRBJ1-2 | TRBV30 | CAWSVLIGGEDGYTF
TRBJ2-3 | TRBV11-2 | CASSLGGLAGGDTQYF
TRBJ2-7 | TRBV19 | CASSRTGGFDEQYF
TRBJ2-1 | TRBV5-1 | CASGGSNEQFF
TRBJ2-1 | TRBV25-1 | CASSEGLAGTDEQFF
TRBJ1-5 | TRBV15 | CATSIQGDSNQPQHF
TRBJ2-5 | TRBV6-9 | CAAYGGGVQETQYF
TRBJ1-5 | TRBV19 | CASSTDINQPQHF
TRBJ2-1 | TRBV2 | CASSAGSSYNEQFF
TRBJ2-5 | TRBV15 | CATSKGQGSGTQYF
TRBJ1-5 | TRBV6-5 | CASSPTGRNQPQHF
TRBJ2-5 | TRBV5-6 | CASSLAAGPQYF
TRBJ1-1 | TRBV28 | CASRGTGLGNTEAFF
TRBJ1-2 | TRBV6-4 | CASSDSGDPANYGYTF
TRBJ2-1 | TRBV10-3 | CAIKGRGQSSYNEQFF
TRBJ1-1 | TRBV19 | CATQGQGGFDTEAFF
TRBJ1-5 | TRBV28 | CASSSWDSRYSNQPQHF
TRBJ1-6 | TRBV19 | CASSTTGSSYNSPLHF
TRBJ2-1 | TRBV11-2 | CASSNYRDRGRHEQFF
TRBJ1-1 | TRBV5-1 | CASSLGRNTEAFF